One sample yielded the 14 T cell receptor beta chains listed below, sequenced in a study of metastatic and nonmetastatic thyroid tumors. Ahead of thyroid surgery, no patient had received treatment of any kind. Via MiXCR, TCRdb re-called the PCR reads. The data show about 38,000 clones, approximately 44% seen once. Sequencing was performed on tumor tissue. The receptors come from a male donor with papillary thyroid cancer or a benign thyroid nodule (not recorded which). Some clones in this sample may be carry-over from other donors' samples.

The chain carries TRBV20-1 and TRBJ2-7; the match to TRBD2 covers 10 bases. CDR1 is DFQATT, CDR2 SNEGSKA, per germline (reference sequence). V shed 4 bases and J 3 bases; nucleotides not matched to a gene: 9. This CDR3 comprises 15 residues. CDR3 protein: CSAINLIAGGYEQYF. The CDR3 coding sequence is TGCAGTGCTATAAACCTCATAGCGGGAGGCTACGAGCAGTACTTC.

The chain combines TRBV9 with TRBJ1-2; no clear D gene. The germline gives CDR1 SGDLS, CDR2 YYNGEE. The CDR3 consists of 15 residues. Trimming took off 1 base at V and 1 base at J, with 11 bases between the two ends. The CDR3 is CASSVSSRLNYGYTF. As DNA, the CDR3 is TGTGCCAGCAGCGTATCTTCCAGACTTAACTATGGCTACACCTTC.

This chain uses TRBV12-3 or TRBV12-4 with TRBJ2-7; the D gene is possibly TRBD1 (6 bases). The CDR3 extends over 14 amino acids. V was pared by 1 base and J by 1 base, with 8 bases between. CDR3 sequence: CASSLGTDSYEQYF. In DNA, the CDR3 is TGTGCCAGCAGTTTAGGGACAGATTCCTACGAGCAGTACTTC.

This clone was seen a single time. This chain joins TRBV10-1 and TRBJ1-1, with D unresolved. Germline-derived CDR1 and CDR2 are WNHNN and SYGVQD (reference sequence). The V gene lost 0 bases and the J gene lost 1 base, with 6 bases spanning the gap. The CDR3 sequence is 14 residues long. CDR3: CASSESKPNTEAFF. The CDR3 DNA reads TGCGCCAGCAGTGAGTCGAAACCGAACACTGAAGCTTTCTTT.

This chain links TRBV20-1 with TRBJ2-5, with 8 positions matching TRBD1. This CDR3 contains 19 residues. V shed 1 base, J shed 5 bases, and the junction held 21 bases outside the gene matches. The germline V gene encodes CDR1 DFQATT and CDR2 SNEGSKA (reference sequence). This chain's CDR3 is CSARGEDLGAGGAMETQYF. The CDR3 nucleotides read TGCAGTGCTAGAGGCGAGGATCTCGGGGCAGGGGGCGCGATGGAGACCCAGTACTTC.

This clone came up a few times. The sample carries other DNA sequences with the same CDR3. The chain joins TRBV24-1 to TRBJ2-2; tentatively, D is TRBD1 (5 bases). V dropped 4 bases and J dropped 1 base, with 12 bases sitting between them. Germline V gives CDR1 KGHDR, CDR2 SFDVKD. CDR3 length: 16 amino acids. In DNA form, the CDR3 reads TGTGCCACCAGTGACCGTACGACAGAGAACACCGGGGAGCTGTTTTTT. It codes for CATSDRTTENTGELFF.

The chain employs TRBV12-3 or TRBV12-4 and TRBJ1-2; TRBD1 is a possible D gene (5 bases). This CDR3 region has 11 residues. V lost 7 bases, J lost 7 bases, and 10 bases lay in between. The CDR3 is CASNGAGGYTF. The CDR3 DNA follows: TGTGCCAGCAACGGGGCGGGTGGCTACACCTTC.

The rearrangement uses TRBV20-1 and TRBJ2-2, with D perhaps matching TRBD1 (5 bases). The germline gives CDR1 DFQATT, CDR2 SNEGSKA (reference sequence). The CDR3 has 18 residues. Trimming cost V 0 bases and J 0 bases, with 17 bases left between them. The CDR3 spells CSARDQKGDRSNTGELFF. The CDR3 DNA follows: TGCAGTGCTAGAGATCAAAAAGGAGACAGATCGAACACCGGGGAGCTGTTTTTT.

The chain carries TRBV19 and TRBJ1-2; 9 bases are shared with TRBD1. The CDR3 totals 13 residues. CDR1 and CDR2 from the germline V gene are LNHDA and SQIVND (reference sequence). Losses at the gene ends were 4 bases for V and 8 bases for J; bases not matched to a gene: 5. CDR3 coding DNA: TGTGCCAGTAGTACGACAGGGGGTGGCGGCTACACCTTC. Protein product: CASSTTGGGGYTF.

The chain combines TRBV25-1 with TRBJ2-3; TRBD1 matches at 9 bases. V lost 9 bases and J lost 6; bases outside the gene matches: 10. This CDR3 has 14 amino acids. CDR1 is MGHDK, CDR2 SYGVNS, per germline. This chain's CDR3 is CASSPGTGSDTQYF. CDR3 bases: TGTGCCAGTAGTCCCGGGACAGGGTCGGATACGCAGTATTTT.

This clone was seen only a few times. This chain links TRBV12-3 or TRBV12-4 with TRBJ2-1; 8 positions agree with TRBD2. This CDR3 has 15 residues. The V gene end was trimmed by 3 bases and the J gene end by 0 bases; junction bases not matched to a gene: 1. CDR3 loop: CASSFSGSSYNEQFF. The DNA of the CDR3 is TGTGCCAGCAGTTTCAGCGGGAGCTCCTACAATGAGCAGTTCTTC.

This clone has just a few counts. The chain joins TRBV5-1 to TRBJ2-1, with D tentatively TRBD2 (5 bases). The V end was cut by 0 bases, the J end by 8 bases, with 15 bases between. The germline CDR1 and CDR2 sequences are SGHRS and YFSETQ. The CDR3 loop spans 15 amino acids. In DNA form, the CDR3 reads TGCGCCAGCAGCTTGGCCCGGGGTTCGAGGGATGAGCAGTTCTTC. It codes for CASSLARGSRDEQFF.

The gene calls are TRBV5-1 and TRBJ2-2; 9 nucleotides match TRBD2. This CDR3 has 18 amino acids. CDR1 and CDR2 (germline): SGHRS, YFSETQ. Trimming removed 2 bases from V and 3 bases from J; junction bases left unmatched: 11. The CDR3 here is CASSFLAGGRYDTGELFF. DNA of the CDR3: TGCGCCAGCAGCTTTCTGGCGGGAGGGCGATATGACACCGGGGAGCTGTTTTTT.

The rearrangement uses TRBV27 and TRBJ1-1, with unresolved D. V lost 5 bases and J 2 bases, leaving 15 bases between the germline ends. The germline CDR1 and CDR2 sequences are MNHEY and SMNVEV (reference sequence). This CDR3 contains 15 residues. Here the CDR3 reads CASSPTYLANTEAFF. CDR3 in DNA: TGTGCCAGCAGTCCAACCTACTTAGCAAACACTGAAGCTTTCTTT.